What follows are 2 T cell receptor beta chains derived from one specimen sequenced in a study of Ad26.COV2.S vaccination and SARS-CoV-2 variants. The repertoire was sequenced with immunoSEQ multiplex PCR; TCRdb's copy has only in-frame clones and lacks some. In the table there are 300,000 to 400,000 clones, around 88% of which are singletons. This sample's treatment: around 19 received Ad26.COV2.S at low or high dose, single or two shots; about 5 received placebo; per-sample allocation not given. Day 63 following the first vaccine or placebo injection was when the samples were taken. This specimen was peripheral blood, taken in a trial of Ad26.COV2.S vaccine versus placebo. These receptor sequences come from a person between 18 and 65 years old who received the Ad26.COV2.S COVID-19 vaccine or a placebo.

This chain links TRBV3-1 (or the pseudogene TRBV3-2) with TRBJ2-7; D remains ambiguous. Germline loops: CDR1 LGHDT, CDR2 YNNKEL (reference sequence). This CDR3 has 11 amino acids. V was shortened by 2 bases and J by 4 bases, with 3 bases between the two germline ends. CDR3 sequence: CASSQYYEQYF. DNA for the CDR3: TGTGCCAGCAGCCAATATTACGAGCAGTACTTC.

The chain employs TRBV6-2 or TRBV6-3 and TRBJ2-7; 8 bases map to TRBD2. With 4 bases clipped from V and 7 bases from J, the junction kept 3 bases outside the gene matches. The CDR3 has 12 residues. CDR1 MNHEY and CDR2 SVGEGT come from the germline V gene. The CDR3 DNA is TGTGCCAGCAGTTCCCTAGCGGGTGAGCAGTACTTC. Translated, it gives CASSSLAGEQYF.